This T cell receptor (beta chain) was profiled in a study of shared clonotypes between healthy human individuals. Overall study: Aged 18 to 49, the donors were a couple of women and three men.

Naive CD8 isolation took CD45RO-negative cells positively selected for CCR7 and excluded terminally differentiated effector memory CD45RA+ cells. Looked up from germline, CDR1 is MNHEY and CDR2 is SVGAGI. V shed 6 bases and J 2 bases; nucleotides not matched to a gene: 6. The CDR3 length is 15 residues. Sequencing was performed with immunoSEQ multiplex PCR; in TCRdb, only in-frame clones are kept and a portion is missing. The table has around 550,000 clones, about 95% seen once. Specimen: naive CD8+ T cells sorted from blood. This receptor was taken from a woman in her thirties in good health. The chain joins TRBV6-5 to TRBJ2-7; 11 bases match TRBD2. The chain's CDR3 is CASSDGTSGPYEQYF. In nucleotides, the CDR3 is TGTGCCAGCAGCGACGGGACTAGCGGACCCTACGAGCAGTACTTC.